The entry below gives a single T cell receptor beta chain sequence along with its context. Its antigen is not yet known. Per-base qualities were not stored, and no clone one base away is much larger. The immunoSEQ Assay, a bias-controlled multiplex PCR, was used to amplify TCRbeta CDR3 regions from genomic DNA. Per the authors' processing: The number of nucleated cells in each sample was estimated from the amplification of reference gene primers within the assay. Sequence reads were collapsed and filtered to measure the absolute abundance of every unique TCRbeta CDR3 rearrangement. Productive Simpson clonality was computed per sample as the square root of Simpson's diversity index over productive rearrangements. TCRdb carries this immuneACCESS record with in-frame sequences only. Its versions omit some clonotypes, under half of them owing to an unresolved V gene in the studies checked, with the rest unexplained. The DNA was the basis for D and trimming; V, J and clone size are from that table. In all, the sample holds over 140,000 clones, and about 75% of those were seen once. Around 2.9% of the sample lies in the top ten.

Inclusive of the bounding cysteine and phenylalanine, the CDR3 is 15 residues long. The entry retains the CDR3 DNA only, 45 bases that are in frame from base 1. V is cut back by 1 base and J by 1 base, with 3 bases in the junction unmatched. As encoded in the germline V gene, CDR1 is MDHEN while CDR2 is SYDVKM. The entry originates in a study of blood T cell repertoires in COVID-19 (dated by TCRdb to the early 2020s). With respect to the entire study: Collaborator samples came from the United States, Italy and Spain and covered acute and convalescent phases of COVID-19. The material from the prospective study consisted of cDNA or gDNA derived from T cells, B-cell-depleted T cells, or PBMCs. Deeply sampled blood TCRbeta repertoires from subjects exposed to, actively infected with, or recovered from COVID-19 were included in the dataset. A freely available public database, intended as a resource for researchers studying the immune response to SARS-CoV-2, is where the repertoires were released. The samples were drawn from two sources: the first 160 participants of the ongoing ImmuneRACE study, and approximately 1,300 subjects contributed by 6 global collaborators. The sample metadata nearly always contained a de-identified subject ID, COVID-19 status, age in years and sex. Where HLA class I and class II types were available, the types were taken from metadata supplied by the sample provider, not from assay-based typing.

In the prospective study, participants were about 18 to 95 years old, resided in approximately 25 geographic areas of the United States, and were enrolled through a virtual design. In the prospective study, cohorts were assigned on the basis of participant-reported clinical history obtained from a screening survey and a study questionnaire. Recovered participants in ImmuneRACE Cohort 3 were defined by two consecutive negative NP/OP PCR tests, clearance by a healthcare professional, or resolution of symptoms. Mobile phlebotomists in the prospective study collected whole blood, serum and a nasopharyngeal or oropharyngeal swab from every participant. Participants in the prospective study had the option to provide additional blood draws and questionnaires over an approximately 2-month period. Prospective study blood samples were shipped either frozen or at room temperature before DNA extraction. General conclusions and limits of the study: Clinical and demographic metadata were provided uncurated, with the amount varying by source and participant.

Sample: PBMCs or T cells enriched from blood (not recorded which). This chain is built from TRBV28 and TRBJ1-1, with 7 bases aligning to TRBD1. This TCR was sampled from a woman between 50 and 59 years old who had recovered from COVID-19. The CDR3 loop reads CASSLLGGRNTEAFF. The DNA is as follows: TGTGCCAGCAGTTTATTAGGGGGCCGGAACACTGAAGCTTTCTTT.